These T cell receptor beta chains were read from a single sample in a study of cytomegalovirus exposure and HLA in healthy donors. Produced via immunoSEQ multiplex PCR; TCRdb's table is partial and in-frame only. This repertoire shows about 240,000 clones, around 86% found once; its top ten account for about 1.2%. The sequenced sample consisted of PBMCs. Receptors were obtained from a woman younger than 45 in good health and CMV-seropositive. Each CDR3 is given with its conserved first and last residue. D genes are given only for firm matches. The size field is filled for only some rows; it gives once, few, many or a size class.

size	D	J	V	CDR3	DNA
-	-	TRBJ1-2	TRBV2	CVSSRFPKDYGYTF	TGTGTCAGCAGCCGGTTTCCGAAAGACTATGGCTACACCTTC
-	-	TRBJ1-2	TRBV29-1	CSASSQGAGGYTF	TGCAGCGCCAGTTCCCAGGGCGCTGGGGGCTACACCTTC
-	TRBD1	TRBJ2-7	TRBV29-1	CSVATGGDEQYF	TGCAGCGTTGCAACAGGGGGCGACGAGCAGTACTTC
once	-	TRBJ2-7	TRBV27	CASSKAGTSRYEQYF	TGTGCCAGCAGTAAGGCGGGGACCAGCCGATACGAGCAGTACTTC
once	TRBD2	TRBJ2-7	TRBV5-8	CASSWLGGAHEQYF	TGTGCCAGCAGCTGGCTGGGAGGGGCCCACGAGCAGTACTTC
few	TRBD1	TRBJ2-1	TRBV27	CASSTGGGGEQFF	TGTGCCAGCAGTACAGGGGGAGGAGGTGAGCAGTTCTTC
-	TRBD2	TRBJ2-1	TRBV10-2	CASSESLAGFYNEQFF	TGCGCCAGCAGTGAGTCTCTAGCGGGATTCTACAATGAGCAGTTCTTC
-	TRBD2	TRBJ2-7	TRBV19	CASSLRGGSSSGSTYEQYF	TGTGCCAGTAGTCTACGTGGTGGCAGTTCTAGCGGGTCAACCTACGAGCAGTACTTC
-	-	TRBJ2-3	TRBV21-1	CASSNLQEGGTDTQYF	TGTGCCAGCAGCAACTTACAGGAGGGAGGCACAGATACGCAGTATTTT
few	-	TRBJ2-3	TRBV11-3	CASSLGHKWASTDTQYF	TGTGCCAGCAGCTTAGGCCATAAGTGGGCCAGCACAGATACGCAGTATTTT
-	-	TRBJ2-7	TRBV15	CATSRGGAGTYEQYF	TGTGCCACCAGCAGAGGAGGTGCCGGGACCTACGAGCAGTACTTC
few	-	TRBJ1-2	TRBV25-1	CASSAPGLHGYTF	TGTGCCAGCAGTGCGCCGGGACTCCATGGCTACACCTTC
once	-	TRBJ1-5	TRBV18	CASSPENGRQPQHF	TGTGCCAGCTCACCAGAAAATGGCCGACAGCCCCAGCATTTT
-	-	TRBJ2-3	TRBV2	CASSPGADTQYF	TGTGCCAGCAGTCCAGGGGCGGATACGCAGTATTTT
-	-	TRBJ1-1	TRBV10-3	CAISGGVDEAFF	TGTGCCATCAGTGGGGGGGTAGATGAAGCTTTCTTT
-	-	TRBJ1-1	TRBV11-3	CASSSLFPYRGDTEAFF	TGTGCCAGCAGCTCCCTCTTTCCGTATCGGGGAGACACTGAAGCTTTCTTT
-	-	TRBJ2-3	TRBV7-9	CASSLIRGDTQYF	TGTGCCAGCAGCTTAATAAGGGGAGATACGCAGTATTTT
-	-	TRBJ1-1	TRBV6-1	CASAPRVNTEAFF	TGTGCCAGCGCCCCCCGGGTGAACACTGAAGCTTTCTTT
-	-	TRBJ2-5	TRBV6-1	CASSVILGGAGETQYF	TGTGCCAGCAGTGTAATTTTAGGGGGCGCGGGGGAGACCCAGTACTTC
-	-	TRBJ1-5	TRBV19	CASSIKGSGRGQPQHF	TGTGCCAGTAGTATAAAAGGGTCGGGGAGAGGTCAGCCCCAGCATTTT
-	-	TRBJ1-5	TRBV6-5	CASSPGLNQPQHF	TGTGCCAGCAGCCCCGGGTTGAATCAGCCCCAGCATTTT
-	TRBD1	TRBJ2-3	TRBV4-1	CASSQETGGLTDTQYF	TGCGCCAGCAGCCAGGAGACAGGGGGCCTTACAGATACGCAGTATTTT
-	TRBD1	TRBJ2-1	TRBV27	CASSLTTGVPYNEQFF	TGTGCCAGCAGTTTAACGACAGGGGTACCCTACAATGAGCAGTTCTTC
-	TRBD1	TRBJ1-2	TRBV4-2	CASSPGTGLYGYTF	TGTGCCAGCAGCCCAGGGACAGGGCTATATGGCTACACCTTC
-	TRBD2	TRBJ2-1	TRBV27	CASTSGTSGFGEQFF	TGTGCCAGCACCTCGGGCACTAGCGGGTTTGGTGAGCAGTTCTTC
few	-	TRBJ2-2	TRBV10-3	CAIRSDSGIGGVGTGELFF	TGTGCCATCCGCTCGGATTCTGGAATAGGGGGGGTTGGCACCGGGGAGCTGTTTTTT
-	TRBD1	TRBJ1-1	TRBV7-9	CASSLAGTVEAFF	TGTGCCAGCAGCTTAGCCGGGACAGTTGAAGCTTTCTTT
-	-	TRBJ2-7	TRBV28	CASSLSSYEQYF	TGTGCCAGCAGTTTATCCAGTTACGAGCAGTACTTC
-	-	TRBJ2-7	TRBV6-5	CASSYSQGPYEQYF	TGTGCCAGCAGTTACTCACAGGGCCCCTACGAGCAGTACTTC
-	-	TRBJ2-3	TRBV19	CASLQGGNTDTQYF	TGTGCCAGTTTACAGGGAGGGAACACAGATACGCAGTATTTT
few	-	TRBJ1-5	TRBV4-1	CASSQGRGNQPQHF	TGCGCCAGCAGCCAAGGCCGAGGGAATCAGCCCCAGCATTTT
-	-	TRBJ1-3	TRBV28	CASSPSKLAPHSGNTIYF	TGTGCCAGCAGTCCATCCAAACTTGCACCGCACTCTGGAAACACCATATATTTT
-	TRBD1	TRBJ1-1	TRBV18	CASSGQGNTEAFF	TGTGCCAGCTCAGGACAGGGGAACACTGAAGCTTTCTTT
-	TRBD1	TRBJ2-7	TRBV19	CASSPRGTGGPEAYEQYF	TGTGCCAGTAGCCCTAGAGGGACAGGGGGACCCGAGGCCTACGAGCAGTACTTC
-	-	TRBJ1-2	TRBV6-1	CASSEATGNYGYTF	TGTGCCAGCAGTGAAGCCACAGGAAACTATGGCTACACCTTC
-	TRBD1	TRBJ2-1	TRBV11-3	CASSLGQYNEQFF	TGTGCCAGCAGCTTGGGACAGTACAATGAGCAGTTCTTC
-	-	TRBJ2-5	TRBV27	CASSYQLWGGGVETQYF	TGTGCCAGCAGTTACCAGCTATGGGGGGGCGGTGTAGAGACCCAGTACTTC
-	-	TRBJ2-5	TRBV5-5	CASSPPAGIETQYF	TGTGCCAGCAGCCCCCCGGCGGGGATAGAGACCCAGTACTTC
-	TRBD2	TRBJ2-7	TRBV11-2	CASSFGLAGAYEQYF	TGTGCCAGCAGCTTCGGACTAGCGGGGGCCTACGAGCAGTACTTC
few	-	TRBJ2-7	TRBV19	CASSGNSYEQYF	TGTGCCAGTAGCGGTAACTCCTACGAGCAGTACTTC
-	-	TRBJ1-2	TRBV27	CASRLSGLAGYTF	TGTGCCAGCAGATTGTCAGGGTTAGCTGGCTACACCTTC
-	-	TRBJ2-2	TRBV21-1	CASIQKTGELFF	TGTGCCAGCATCCAGAAAACCGGGGAGCTGTTTTTT
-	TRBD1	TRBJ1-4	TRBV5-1	CASSATQGTNEKLFF	TGCGCCAGCAGCGCAACACAGGGGACTAATGAAAAACTGTTTTTT
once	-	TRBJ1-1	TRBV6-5	CASSVDRNTEAFF	TGTGCCAGCAGTGTCGACAGGAACACTGAAGCTTTCTTT
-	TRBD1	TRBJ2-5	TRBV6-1	CASRGQLQETQYF	TGTGCCAGCAGGGGACAGCTCCAAGAGACCCAGTACTTC
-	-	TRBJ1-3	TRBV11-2	CASSLVNSGNTIYF	TGTGCCAGCAGCTTAGTCAACTCTGGAAACACCATATATTTT
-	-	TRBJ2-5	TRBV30	CAWSRNGFEETQYF	TGTGCCTGGAGTCGTAACGGGTTTGAAGAGACCCAGTACTTC
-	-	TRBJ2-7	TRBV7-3	CASSLSGPYEQYF	TGTGCCAGCAGCCTTTCAGGCCCCTACGAGCAGTACTTC
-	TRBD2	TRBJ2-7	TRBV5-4	CASSWGGYEQYF	TGTGCCAGCAGCTGGGGGGGCTACGAGCAGTACTTC
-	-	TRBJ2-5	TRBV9	CASSVDGGAQYF	TGTGCCAGCAGCGTAGACGGGGGAGCCCAGTACTTC
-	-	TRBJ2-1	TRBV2	CASRVGGSYNEQFF	TGTGCCAGCAGGGTCGGCGGCTCCTACAATGAGCAGTTCTTC
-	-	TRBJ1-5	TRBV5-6	CASSLQGYQPQHF	TGTGCCAGCAGCTTGCAGGGGTATCAGCCCCAGCATTTT
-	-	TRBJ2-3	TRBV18	CASSPASDTQYF	TGTGCCAGCTCACCGGCTTCAGATACGCAGTATTTT
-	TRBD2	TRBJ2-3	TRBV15	CATSSRAGTSGRARSTDTQYF	TGTGCCACCAGCAGCCGCGCCGGGACTAGCGGGAGGGCCAGGTCCACAGATACGCAGTATTTT
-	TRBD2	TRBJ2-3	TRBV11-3	CASSPRLAFGTDTQYF	TGTGCCAGCAGCCCCCGACTAGCGTTCGGCACAGATACGCAGTATTTT